The source of this T cell receptor beta chain is a study of blood T cell repertoires in COVID-19. Study context: COVID-19 samples, acute and convalescent, were from the United States, Italy and Spain. Sample material is recorded as cDNA or gDNA derived from T cells, B-cell-depleted T cells, or PBMCs.

Authors' data handling: The assay estimated nucleated cells by amplifying reference gene primers. Profiled with immunoSEQ multiplex PCR; TCRdb holds only in-frame clones, not every one. From that table come the V and J calls and clone size; the DNA was used to work out D and trimming. The table has 90,000 to 120,000 clones, more than 70% seen once. The CDR3 covers 17 residues. The germline V gene encodes CDR1 LGHNA and CDR2 YSLEER. V gave up 0 bases and J gave up 4 bases; unmatched junction bases: 11. This receptor was taken from a human donor in a cohort sampled during active COVID-19. The V gene is TRBV4-3, the J gene TRBJ2-5, with TRBD1 identical over 7 bases. The sample comprised peripheral blood. The CDR3 DNA follows: TGCGCCAGCAGCCAAGATCTACCTTCCCACAGGGGAGAGACCCAGTACTTC. Translating gives CASSQDLPSHRGETQYF.